These 21 T cell receptor beta chains were all obtained from the same sample, sequenced in a study of control samples from healthy donors and cancer patients. The table came from immunoSEQ multiplex PCR; TCRdb's copy has only in-frame clones and leaves some out. Seen here are 65,000 to 90,000 clones, approximately 89% observed once, and the top ten hold about 18%. The sample consisted of blood. These receptors came from a man aged 50-59 years in good health.

The rearrangement uses TRBV3-1 (or the pseudogene TRBV3-2) and TRBJ1-1; D not resolved. Germline loops: CDR1 LGHDT, CDR2 YNNKEL (reference sequence). The germline V and J ends were trimmed by 2 bases and 4 bases, with 8 bases remaining between them. CDR3 size: 13 residues. The CDR3 protein is CASSQISVTEAFF. The CDR3 DNA follows: TGTGCCAGCAGCCAAATCTCGGTCACTGAAGCTTTCTTT.

This clone was found once. The chain is built from TRBV24-1 and TRBJ2-7; 14 positions agree with TRBD2. The J segment lost 1 base and the V segment lost 5 bases, leaving 12 bases of the junction unmatched. This CDR3 has 19 amino acids. CDR1 KGHDR and CDR2 SFDVKD come from the germline V gene. The CDR3 spells CATSGGGTSGSWGSYEQYF. CDR3 sequence (DNA): TGTGCCACCAGTGGAGGCGGGACTAGCGGGAGCTGGGGTTCCTACGAGCAGTACTTC.

The genes are TRBV9 and TRBJ2-3; D is unresolved. Per germline, CDR1 SGDLS and CDR2 YYNGEE. The CDR3 totals 15 residues. V was clipped by 2 bases and J by 2 bases, with 12 bases between them. CDR3 DNA: TGTGCCAGCAGCGTTGGTGGGCTATCCACAGATACGCAGTATTTT. It is translated as CASSVGGLSTDTQYF.

The CDR3 protein is CASSAGQGPQMKKLFF. The CDR3 region has the DNA TGTGCCAGCAGTGCGGGACAGGGACCCCAAATGAAAAAACTGTTTTTT. The chain recombines TRBV2 with TRBJ1-4; TRBD1 matches 9 bases. The CDR3 sequence is 16 residues long. The V and J ends lost 4 bases and 9 bases, in that order; junction bases with no gene match: 12. In germline, CDR1 is SNHLY, CDR2 FYNNEI.

The chain carries TRBV9 and TRBJ1-1; TRBD1 is a possible D gene (6 bases). Trimming left V 0 bases short and J 9 bases short, with 18 bases between. The CDR3 totals 15 residues. The V gene's germline CDR1 is SGDLS and CDR2 YYNGEE. CDR3 residues: CASSVGAGDLGKAFF. CDR3 nucleotide sequence: TGTGCCAGCAGCGTAGGGGCAGGGGATTTGGGGAAAGCTTTCTTT.

This rearrangement joins TRBV30 to TRBJ2-1; D not certain. Germline CDR1 is GTSNPN and CDR2 is SVGIG (reference sequence). The CDR3 covers 15 residues. V dropped 2 bases and J dropped 5 bases, with 16 bases sitting between them. This chain's CDR3 is CAWSPNWQADNEQFF. The CDR3 DNA reads as TGTGCCTGGAGTCCCAACTGGCAGGCTGACAATGAGCAGTTCTTC.

The V and J genes are TRBV14 and TRBJ2-7; either TRBD1 or TRBD2 may supply D (5 bases each). CDR1 is SGHDN, CDR2 FVKESK, per germline. The CDR3 has 14 residues. V was cut by 1 base and J by 8 bases, with 15 bases left in between. CDR3: CASSQGGSGRQQYF. CDR3 DNA: TGTGCCAGCAGCCAAGGGGGGAGTGGTCGGCAGCAGTACTTC.

The chain couples TRBV7-8 to TRBJ2-2; 9 bases are a match to TRBD2. Germline CDR1 is SGHVS and CDR2 is FQNEAQ. Unmatched junction bases numbered 14, after V lost 0 bases and J lost 6 bases. This CDR3 is built from 19 residues. The CDR3 sequence: CASSLARGSGGRIPGELFF. CDR3 nucleotide sequence: TGTGCCAGCAGCTTAGCCCGGGGTAGCGGGGGACGAATCCCCGGGGAGCTGTTTTTT.

Only one count was recorded for this clone. The V gene is TRBV24-1, the J gene TRBJ2-1, with D perhaps TRBD1 or TRBD2 (5 bases each). Germline V CDR1 and CDR2: KGHDR, SFDVKD. Trimming shortened V by 2 bases and J by 3 bases, and 16 bases separated the two germline ends. The CDR3 extends over 17 amino acids. CDR3 nucleotides: TGTGCCACCAGTGATTCGGGGCCTGATAGGAGCTACAATGAGCAGTTCTTC. Translating it yields CATSDSGPDRSYNEQFF.

This sequence joins TRBV4-3 and TRBJ1-4, with TRBD1 matching 8 bases. The CDR3 extends over 15 amino acids. Germline V gene lookup returns CDR1 LGHNA and CDR2 YSLEER. Trimming took 4 bases from V and 8 from J; bases not matched to a gene: 9. CDR3 DNA sequence: TGCGCCAGCAGCCTCACAGGGGGTTTTCAGGAAAAACTGTTTTTT. Its translation: CASSLTGGFQEKLFF.

This chain joins TRBV10-1 and TRBJ2-2; 9 bases line up with TRBD2. Unmatched junction bases numbered 7, after V lost 4 bases and J lost 4 bases. This CDR3 spans 16 amino acids. Germline V gene data show CDR1 as WNHNN and CDR2 as SYGVQD (reference sequence). The CDR3 protein is CASSAAGGPLTGELFF. CDR3 in DNA: TGCGCCAGCAGTGCAGCGGGAGGCCCCCTCACCGGGGAGCTGTTTTTT.

The chain carries TRBV7-3 and TRBJ2-5; 8 nucleotides agree with TRBD2. V lost 2 bases, J lost 1 base, and 3 bases stayed unmatched. CDR3 length: 15 residues. Germline CDR1 reads SGHTA; CDR2 reads FQGTGA. CDR3 protein: CASSLVGLAQETQYF. Here the CDR3 DNA reads TGTGCCAGCAGCTTAGTTGGACTAGCCCAAGAGACCCAGTACTTC.

V usage is TRBV13 and J usage is TRBJ1-5; 9 bases match TRBD1. The germline V gene has CDR1 PRHDT and CDR2 FYEKMQ (reference sequence). J gave up 5 bases and V 2 bases, and 4 bases lay outside the gene matches. This CDR3 is built from 15 residues. As DNA, the CDR3 is TGTGCCAGCAGCTTATCTTGGACAGGGGATCAGCCCCAGCATTTT. Amino acids: CASSLSWTGDQPQHF.

V is TRBV7-2 and J is TRBJ2-3; D is possibly TRBD2 (6 bases). With 3 bases removed from V and 1 base from J, the gap between germline ends came to 11 bases. The CDR3 has 15 amino acids. Germline-derived CDR1 and CDR2 are SGHTA and FQGNSA. The CDR3 reads CASSFSSGGTDTQYF. In nucleotides, the CDR3 is TGTGCCAGCAGCTTTAGTAGCGGAGGCACAGATACGCAGTATTTT.

The V gene is TRBV11-3, the J gene TRBJ1-2; TRBD1 matches at 10 bases. CDR1 is SGHNT and CDR2 is YENEEA in the germline V gene. V gave up 5 bases and J gave up 5 bases; unmatched junction bases: 5. The CDR3 loop spans 14 amino acids. CDR3 sequence (DNA): TGTGCCAGCAGCCAGACAGGGGGCTCGTATGGCTACACCTTC. It is translated as CASSQTGGSYGYTF.

The V gene is TRBV18, the J gene TRBJ1-5; a possible D gene is TRBD1 (5 bases). V was shortened by 5 bases and J by 7 bases, with 21 bases between the two germline ends. Germline CDR1 reads KGHSH; CDR2 reads LQKENI. There are 16 residues in the CDR3. Written as DNA, the CDR3 is TGTGCCAGCTCATGGAAACGTCAGGGCCCAGGGCAGCCCCAGCATTTT. The encoded protein is CASSWKRQGPGQPQHF.

V usage is TRBV7-9 and J usage is TRBJ1-4; D might be TRBD1 (5 bases). Trimming removed 0 bases from V and 7 bases from J, with 15 bases in between. CDR3 length: 16 residues. Per the germline V gene, CDR1 is SEHNR and CDR2 is FQNEAQ (reference sequence). The CDR3 region is CASSLAAAGQGEKLFF. Written as DNA, the CDR3 is TGTGCCAGCAGCTTAGCAGCGGCGGGGCAGGGTGAAAAACTGTTTTTT.

The chain couples TRBV6-4 to TRBJ2-5; D might be TRBD1 or TRBD2, each matching 5 bases. Germline V gene sequence: CDR1 MRHNA, CDR2 SNTAGT. The CDR3 totals 13 residues. The ends were cut back, 6 bases at V and 3 bases at J, with 11 bases in the middle. The CDR3, as DNA: TGTGCCAGCAGGATTGGGGGTAAAGAGACCCAGTACTTC. It is translated as CASRIGGKETQYF.

This chain's CDR3 is CASSEQGLISYNEQFF. DNA of the CDR3: TGTGCCAGCAGTGAACAAGGGTTGATCTCCTACAATGAGCAGTTCTTC. The rearrangement links TRBV6-1 to TRBJ2-1; no clear D. Trimming left V 2 bases short and J 0 bases short, with 11 bases between. CDR1 and CDR2 (germline): MNHNS, SASEGT. CDR3 length: 16 residues.

The chain carries TRBV30 and TRBJ2-7, with D unclear. Germline V gene lookup returns CDR1 GTSNPN and CDR2 SVGIG (reference sequence). The CDR3 is 14 residues long. Trimming took 4 bases from V and 0 from J, leaving 13 bases between them. In DNA, the CDR3 is TGTGCCTGGAAGGGTACCTCTAGCTCCTACGAGCAGTACTTC. Residues: CAWKGTSSSYEQYF.

The chain combines TRBV6-2 or TRBV6-3 with TRBJ2-3; a weak D match, TRBD1 (6 bases). From germline, CDR1 is MNHEY and CDR2 SVGEGT. Trimming cost V 0 bases and J 5 bases, with 15 bases left between them. The CDR3 extends over 16 amino acids. The CDR3 bases are TGTGCCAGCAGTTACTCGAGGGACAACTTAGAAGATACGCAGTATTTT. It encodes CASSYSRDNLEDTQYF.